This is a list of T cell receptor beta chains from one sample in a study of shared clonotypes between healthy human individuals. TCRdb's copy holds only in-frame clones and misses some; the assay was immunoSEQ multiplex PCR. The top ten hold 0.1% to 0.15% of the sample, which has some 2 million clones, 95% seen once. Sequenced input: naive CD4+ T cells sorted from blood. The receptors come from a man between 18 and 35 years old in good health. CDR3s include the opening cysteine and the closing phenylalanine or tryptophan. A D gene is named only where the DNA matches it firmly. Some rows have no size entry. The others give once, few or many, or a class for an expanded clone.

clone_size	d_call	v_call	j_call	cdr3_aa	cdr3_nt
.	.	TRBV5-1	TRBJ1-6	CASSLGASSYNSPLHF	TGCGCCAGCAGCTTGGGGGCTAGCTCCTATAATTCACCCCTCCACTTT
.	.	TRBV27	TRBJ2-7	CASSLNPTGPSSYEQYF	TGTGCCAGCAGTTTGAACCCCACAGGGCCTTCTTCCTACGAGCAGTACTTC
.	.	TRBV7-9	TRBJ2-2	CASSLDRPSNTGELFF	TGTGCCAGCAGCTTAGACAGACCTTCGAACACCGGGGAGCTGTTTTTT
.	TRBD1	TRBV19	TRBJ1-5	CASSRTGNNQPQHF	TGTGCCAGTAGCAGGACAGGGAACAATCAGCCCCAGCATTTT
.	.	TRBV30	TRBJ1-5	CAWSTGTVNQPQHF	TGTGCCTGGAGTACCGGGACGGTGAATCAGCCCCAGCATTTT
.	.	TRBV6-1	TRBJ2-1	CASTPTAYNEQFF	TGTGCCAGCACGCCGACCGCCTACAATGAGCAGTTCTTC
.	TRBD2	TRBV2	TRBJ2-7	CASRGTSLTSEQYF	TGTGCCAGCAGGGGGACTAGCCTCACCAGCGAGCAGTACTTC
.	.	TRBV29-1	TRBJ2-5	CSVGGERTQYF	TGCAGCGTTGGGGGAGAGAGGACCCAGTACTTC
once	TRBD2	TRBV19	TRBJ2-7	CASMPRLAGGTDEQYF	TGTGCCAGTATGCCGAGACTAGCGGGAGGAACCGACGAGCAGTACTTC
.	.	TRBV18	TRBJ2-1	CASSPRDSYNEQFF	TGTGCCAGCTCACCAAGGGACTCCTACAATGAGCAGTTCTTC
.	.	TRBV28	TRBJ2-7	CASNPNLPGINEQYF	TGTGCCAGCAACCCCAACCTCCCGGGGATAAACGAGCAGTACTTC
.	.	TRBV19	TRBJ1-4	CASSRFPDLGEKLFF	TGTGCCAGTAGTCGATTTCCGGACTTAGGAGAAAAACTGTTTTTT
.	.	TRBV21-1	TRBJ1-3	CASTRGGNTIYF	TGTGCCAGCACTAGAGGTGGAAACACCATATATTTT
.	.	TRBV7-2	TRBJ2-2	CASSLAPGSFYTGELFF	TGTGCCAGCAGCTTAGCGCCGGGCTCCTTTTACACCGGGGAGCTGTTTTTT
.	TRBD1	TRBV5-1	TRBJ2-4	CASSPRDRGFDKNIQYF	TGCGCCAGCAGCCCACGGGACAGGGGATTTGACAAAAACATTCAGTACTTC
.	.	TRBV20-1	TRBJ2-3	CSAHHTDTQYF	TGCAGTGCTCACCACACAGATACGCAGTATTTT
.	.	TRBV18	TRBJ2-3	CASSPTTHTDTQYF	TGTGCCAGCTCACCGACTACTCACACAGATACGCAGTATTTT
.	.	TRBV7-2	TRBJ2-5	CASSLTGSFLETQYF	TGTGCCAGCAGCTTAACGGGGTCCTTCTTGGAGACCCAGTACTTC
.	.	TRBV7-9	TRBJ1-1	CASSANKNTEAFF	TGTGCCAGCAGCGCGAATAAGAACACTGAAGCTTTCTTT
.	.	TRBV29-1	TRBJ2-2	CSVRISPNTGELFF	TGCAGCGTTCGAATCAGTCCGAACACCGGGGAGCTGTTTTTT
.	TRBD1	TRBV6-5	TRBJ1-5	CASSSDRGHQPQHF	TGTGCCAGCAGCTCGGACAGGGGGCATCAGCCCCAGCATTTT
.	.	TRBV11-3	TRBJ2-1	CASSLFQGNEQFF	TGTGCCAGCAGCTTATTCCAGGGTAATGAGCAGTTCTTC
.	.	TRBV2	TRBJ2-5	CASKGQQETQYF	TGTGCCAGCAAGGGACAACAAGAGACCCAGTACTTC
.	.	TRBV6-6	TRBJ1-3	CASSPLSFFGNTIYF	TGTGCCAGCAGCCCCTTATCCTTCTTTGGAAACACCATATATTTT